A single sample gave rise to the 18 T cell receptor beta chains below, sequenced in a study of cytomegalovirus exposure and HLA in healthy donors. The PCR made use of 60 Vbeta and 13 Jbeta primers. Libraries were prepared by immunoSEQ multiplex PCR; TCRdb keeps only in-frame clonotypes and omits some of them. The sample lists about 170,000 clones, less than 90% occurring once. The sample taken for sequencing was PBMCs. Receptors were obtained from a woman aged 50 to 65 in good health and CMV-seropositive.

The V and J genes are TRBV7-2 and TRBJ2-7, with TRBD2 matching 10 bases. Germline loops: CDR1 SGHTA, CDR2 FQGNSA. The V gene end was trimmed by 1 base and the J gene end by 4 bases; junction bases not matched to a gene: 10. The CDR3 contains 17 residues. This chain's CDR3 is CASSLVAGGFALYEQYF. Here the CDR3 DNA reads TGTGCCAGCAGCTTAGTAGCGGGGGGCTTTGCCCTTTACGAGCAGTACTTC.

The chain uses TRBV10-1 and TRBJ2-6, with D perhaps matching TRBD1 (5 bases). The CDR3 consists of 14 residues. Germline CDR1 WNHNN, CDR2 SYGVQD (reference sequence). Trimming left V 4 bases short and J 4 bases short, with 8 bases between. CDR3 region: CASSGQKGANVLTF. The DNA for the CDR3 is TGCGCCAGCAGTGGACAGAAAGGGGCCAACGTCCTGACTTTC.

V usage is TRBV7-9 and J usage is TRBJ1-2, with D perhaps TRBD1 (6 bases). Germline V gives CDR1 SEHNR, CDR2 FQNEAQ (reference sequence). The germline V and J ends were trimmed by 1 base and 6 bases, with 15 bases remaining between them. The length of the CDR3 is 15 residues. CDR3 sequence (DNA): TGTGCCAGCAGCTTAGGTGAAACAGGGATTCATGGCTACACCTTC. Its translation: CASSLGETGIHGYTF.

V usage is TRBV7-3 and J usage is TRBJ2-2; D remains ambiguous. V lost 0 bases and J lost 0, with 8 bases in between. Germline V lookup: CDR1 SGHTA, CDR2 FQGTGA. This CDR3 has 16 amino acids. The CDR3 region is CASSLTSVANTGELFF. In nucleotides, the CDR3 is TGTGCCAGCAGCTTAACGAGCGTCGCGAACACCGGGGAGCTGTTTTTT. The complete variable domain, with remaining parts taken from reference TRBV7-3 and TRBJ2-2, reads GAGVSQTPSNKVTEKGKYVELRCDPISGHTALYWYRQSLGQGPEFLIYFQGTGAADDSGLPNDRFFAVRPEGSVSTLKIQRTERGDSAVYLCASSLTSVANTGELFFGEGSRLTVL.

The rearrangement links TRBV6-6 to TRBJ2-3, with D unresolved. This CDR3 has 14 amino acids. Germline-derived CDR1 and CDR2 are MNHNY and SVGAGI (reference sequence). V was clipped by 7 bases and J by 5 bases, with 16 bases between them. In nucleotides, the CDR3 is TGTGCCAGCAATACCCCTCCGGTTGAAGATACGCAGTATTTT. As protein: CASNTPPVEDTQYF.

V gene TRBV7-9 combines with J gene TRBJ1-4, with 7 bases lining up with TRBD1. The CDR3 spans 14 residues. The germline gives CDR1 SEHNR, CDR2 FQNEAQ (reference sequence). V was pared by 3 bases and J by 7 bases, with 5 bases of the junction left unmatched. The CDR3, as DNA: TGTGCCAGCAGCTTGACAGGGCGAGCTGAAAAACTGTTTTTT. This translates into CASSLTGRAEKLFF.

This clone was detected a few times. This sequence joins TRBV4-2 and TRBJ1-4; 9 bases agree with TRBD1. The CDR3 covers 14 residues. CDR1 LGHNA and CDR2 YNFKEQ come from the germline V gene. V lost 3 bases and J lost 4; bases outside the gene matches: 0. The CDR3 coding sequence is TGTGCCAGCAGCCAGGACAGGGGTAATGAAAAACTGTTTTTT. Its translation: CASSQDRGNEKLFF.

This clone occurred once. The CDR3 nucleotides are TGTGCCAGTAGAAATGGGGGCCCTTACACTGAAGCTTTCTTT. Translated: CASRNGGPYTEAFF. This chain links TRBV19 with TRBJ1-1; possible D gene TRBD1, 6 bases. The V gene's germline CDR1 is LNHDA and CDR2 SQIVND (reference sequence). Trimming stripped 6 bases from V and 3 bases from J, with 14 bases between. This CDR3 is 14 amino acids long.

V gene TRBV5-8 combines with J gene TRBJ2-7, with 8 bases matching TRBD2. V shed 0 bases and J 3 bases; nucleotides not matched to a gene: 2. CDR1 is SGHTS, CDR2 YDEGEE, per germline. The CDR3 spans 14 residues. The CDR3 nucleotides are TGTGCCAGCAGCTTGGCGGGGGGGGTCTACGAGCAGTACTTC. It yields the protein CASSLAGGVYEQYF.

A few counts support this clone. The V gene is TRBV19, the J gene TRBJ2-5, with 10 bases fitting TRBD1. From germline, CDR1 is LNHDA and CDR2 SQIVND (reference sequence). The V gene end was trimmed by 8 bases and the J gene end by 1 base; junction bases not matched to a gene: 4. The CDR3 covers 14 residues. CDR3 DNA: TGTGCCAGTGCGACAGGGGGCTCCCAAGAGACCCAGTACTTC. Amino acids: CASATGGSQETQYF.

This clone occurred a few times. The rearrangement joins TRBV6-1 to TRBJ1-4; a possible D gene is TRBD1 (5 bases). The V end was cut by 11 bases, the J end by 3 bases, with 13 bases between. The CDR3 has 13 amino acids. Germline V gene sequence: CDR1 MNHNS, CDR2 SASEGT. The CDR3 DNA sequence: TGTGCCGGGGGGTGGAGGGCTAATGAAAAACTGTTTTTT. Its translation is CAGGWRANEKLFF.

The V gene is TRBV6-1, the J gene TRBJ2-5; D is undetermined. V was trimmed by 1 base and J by 4 bases, leaving 7 bases between them. Germline lookup yields CDR1 MNHNS and CDR2 SASEGT. The CDR3 totals 13 residues. The CDR3 here is CASSEDPRETQYF. The CDR3 nucleotides are TGTGCCAGCAGTGAAGATCCCCGAGAGACCCAGTACTTC.

This clone turned up a few times. The genes are TRBV29-1 and TRBJ1-1, with 9 bases aligning to TRBD1. This CDR3 has 14 amino acids. CDR1 SQVTM and CDR2 ANQGSEA come from the germline V gene. J was trimmed by 10 bases and V by 2 bases; bases with no gene match: 11. The CDR3 here is CSVETGQGTLGAFF. As DNA, the CDR3 is TGCAGCGTTGAAACAGGACAGGGGACTTTAGGAGCTTTCTTT.

The V call is TRBV5-1, the J call TRBJ2-3; D gene uncertain. The CDR3 sequence is 11 residues long. CDR1 and CDR2 (germline): SGHRS, YFSETQ. The germline V and J ends were trimmed by 7 bases and 6 bases, with 9 bases remaining between them. The CDR3 nucleotides read TGCGCCAGCCGTATCGAGGATACGCAGTATTTT. This gives the protein CASRIEDTQYF.

The chain links TRBV5-4 to TRBJ2-1; D might be TRBD2 (5 bases). The CDR3 covers 12 residues. The V gene's germline CDR1 is SGHNT and CDR2 YYREEE (reference sequence). Trimming shortened V by 4 bases and J by 9 bases, and 11 bases separated the two germline ends. The CDR3 is CASSPPRGEQFF. The DNA for the CDR3 is TGTGCCAGCAGCCCCCCCCGGGGTGAGCAGTTCTTC.

The chain recombines TRBV7-2 with TRBJ2-7, with 16 nucleotides matching TRBD2. The CDR3 has 14 residues. Germline CDR1 reads SGHTA; CDR2 reads FQGNSA. The J segment lost 7 bases and the V segment lost 5 bases, leaving 2 bases of the junction unmatched. DNA for the CDR3: TGTGCCAGCAGCCAGGGACTAGCGGGAGGGGAGCAGTACTTC. It specifies CASSQGLAGGEQYF. The entire variable domain, with the rest obtained from reference TRBV7-2 and TRBJ2-7, is as follows: GAGVSQSPSNKVTEKGKDVELRCDPISGHTALYWYRQSLGQGLEFLIYFQGNSAPDKSGLPSDRFSAERTGGSVSTLTIQRTQQEDSAVYLCASSQGLAGGEQYFGPGTRLTVT.

The chain recombines TRBV4-3 with TRBJ2-7; 7 nucleotides line up with TRBD1. Germline loops: CDR1 LGHNA, CDR2 YSLEER. This CDR3 is 15 amino acids long. V lost 6 bases, J lost 2 bases, and 10 bases stayed unmatched. This chain's CDR3 is CASRVNDRETYEQYF. DNA for the CDR3: TGCGCCAGCAGGGTAAACGACAGGGAAACCTACGAGCAGTACTTC.

The chain carries TRBV4-3 and TRBJ2-7; 10 bases agree with TRBD2. Germline V gives CDR1 LGHNA, CDR2 YSLEER. V gave up 0 bases and J gave up 2 bases; unmatched junction bases: 1. The CDR3 loop spans 15 amino acids. The CDR3 sequence is CASSQDLAGAYEQYF. The CDR3 region has the DNA TGCGCCAGCAGCCAAGACCTAGCGGGAGCCTACGAGCAGTACTTC.